This TCR beta chain was sequenced during a study of blood T cell repertoires in COVID-19. Study-wide background: PBMCs, B-cell-depleted T cells, or T cells provided the cDNA or gDNA that made up the material.

Seattle patients were enrolled while actively infected and followed longitudinally. Measured with immunoSEQ multiplex PCR; TCRdb has only the in-frame clones, and not every one. The sample shows a few hundred thousand clones, around 87% of them seen only once. The CDR3 has 16 residues. V shed 2 bases and J 6 bases; nucleotides not matched to a gene: 8. Germline CDR1 is PRHDT and CDR2 is FYEKMQ (reference sequence). This chain joins TRBV13 and TRBJ2-3; TRBD2 matches 10 bases. The sequencing input was peripheral blood. This TCR came from a woman aged 55-70 years with COVID-19, enrolled during active disease. The DNA of the CDR3 is TGTGCCAGCAGCTTATCCAGCGGGGGGGGAGTGGATACGCAGTATTTT. Translated, it gives CASSLSSGGGVDTQYF. The full variable domain, in which reference TRBV13 and TRBJ2-3 provide the parts outside the CDR3, is AAGVIQSPRHLIKEKRETATLKCYPIPRHDTVYWYQQGPGQDPQFLISFYEKMQSDKGSIPDRFSAQQFSDYHSELNMSSLELGDSALYFCASSLSSGGGVDTQYFGPGTRLTVL.